This is a list of T cell receptor beta chains from one sample in a study of blood T cell repertoires in COVID-19. Only in-frame clones appear in the TCRdb table, and some are missing; sequencing was by immunoSEQ multiplex PCR. The sample has 250,000 to 300,000 clones; 70% to 90% are singletons. Sequences were obtained from PBMCs or T cells enriched from blood (not recorded which). Every receptor here comes from a man younger than 35 who had recovered from COVID-19. The CDR3 runs from the conserved cysteine through the conserved F or W. Each record gives: V gene, J gene, clone size, D gene, CDR3 DNA, CDR3 protein. A D gene is named only where the DNA matches it firmly. The listing skips clone size in some rows; elsewhere it reads once, few, many or a size class.

V: TRBV7-2; J: TRBJ2-1; size: NA; D: TRBD2; DNA: TGTGCCAGCAGCTTCAAAAGCGGGGGGGCGTATGAGCAGTTCTTC; CDR3: CASSFKSGGAYEQFF
V: TRBV3-1/TRBV3-2; J: TRBJ1-4; size: few; D: NA; DNA: TGTGCCAGCAGCCAGGGGGCGGATCAAAAACTGTTTTTT; CDR3: CASSQGADQKLFF
V: TRBV4-1; J: TRBJ2-7; size: NA; D: NA; DNA: TGCGCCAGCAGCAACCCGGGACTCTCTTTGGAGCAGTACTTC; CDR3: CASSNPGLSLEQYF
V: TRBV30; J: TRBJ1-2; size: NA; D: NA; DNA: TGTGCCTGGACCCCCCCCGACAGTTCTTATTCTCGGGACTATGGCTACACCTTC; CDR3: CAWTPPDSSYSRDYGYTF
V: TRBV7-9; J: TRBJ2-5; size: NA; D: TRBD2; DNA: TGTGCCAGCAGCTTAAAGGCCCGGACTAGTTCTGGGGAGACCCAGTACTTC; CDR3: CASSLKARTSSGETQYF
V: TRBV7-9; J: TRBJ2-2; size: medium-sized; D: TRBD1; DNA: TGTGCCAGCAGCATGGACAGGGGGCTGGTCGGGGAGCTGTTTTTT; CDR3: CASSMDRGLVGELFF
V: TRBV19; J: TRBJ2-2; size: NA; D: TRBD1; DNA: TGTGCCAGTACCCCGACAGGGACCCAACCAAGGGAGCTGTTTTTT; CDR3: CASTPTGTQPRELFF
V: TRBV11-2; J: TRBJ2-3; size: NA; D: NA; DNA: TGTGCCAGCAGCTTAGTTGCAAGGGGGGATACGCAGTATTTT; CDR3: CASSLVARGDTQYF
V: TRBV7-3; J: TRBJ2-5; size: NA; D: NA; DNA: TGTGCCAGCAGCTTAGGGGGGTCACAGCAAGAGACCCAGTACTTC; CDR3: CASSLGGSQQETQYF
V: TRBV5-6; J: TRBJ1-2; size: NA; D: NA; DNA: TGTGCCAGCAGCGGGGACTTTTGGAGCTACACCTTC; CDR3: CASSGDFWSYTF
V: TRBV2; J: TRBJ1-4; size: NA; D: NA; DNA: TGTGCCAGCAGAGCGATGAGAAGCTCAACTAATGAAAAACTGTTTTTT; CDR3: CASRAMRSSTNEKLFF
V: TRBV6-5; J: TRBJ2-7; size: NA; D: TRBD1; DNA: TGTGCCAGCAGTTACTCGGGACAGGGCTCCTACGAGCAGTACTTC; CDR3: CASSYSGQGSYEQYF
V: TRBV7-8; J: TRBJ2-7; size: NA; D: TRBD2; DNA: TGTGCCAGCAGCTTAGCGACTAGCGGGACACATACCTACGAGCAGTACTTC; CDR3: CASSLATSGTHTYEQYF
V: TRBV7-9; J: TRBJ1-1; size: few; D: NA; DNA: TGTGCCAGCAGCTTAGCTCCTGAGAGACAGGCAGAAGCTTTCTTT; CDR3: CASSLAPERQAEAFF
V: TRBV11-3; J: TRBJ2-1; size: NA; D: TRBD2; DNA: TGTGCCAGCAGCTTAGATCGACTAGCGCGATACAATGAGCAGTTCTTC; CDR3: CASSLDRLARYNEQFF
V: TRBV19; J: TRBJ2-2; size: NA; D: TRBD1; DNA: TGTGCCAGTAGTACGGGTCCGGGACAGGGCGTTAACACCGGGGAGCTGTTTTTT; CDR3: CASSTGPGQGVNTGELFF
V: TRBV3-1/TRBV3-2; J: TRBJ2-1; size: NA; D: TRBD2; DNA: TGTGCCAGCAGCCAAGGGGCTAGCGGGAGGTATGAGCAGTTCTTC; CDR3: CASSQGASGRYEQFF
V: TRBV12-3/TRBV12-4; J: TRBJ2-7; size: NA; D: NA; DNA: TGTGCCAGCAGCCCGAACCAGGGTTACGAGCAGTACTTC; CDR3: CASSPNQGYEQYF
V: TRBV18; J: TRBJ2-1; size: NA; D: NA; DNA: TGTGCCAGCTCACCGGGACTGGGCTTCGGTGAGCAGTTCTTC; CDR3: CASSPGLGFGEQFF
V: TRBV7-2; J: TRBJ2-1; size: NA; D: NA; DNA: TGTGCCAGCAGCTTAAGTGTTGGGCTAGCAGGCAATGAGCAGTTCTTC; CDR3: CASSLSVGLAGNEQFF
V: TRBV29-1; J: TRBJ1-1; size: NA; D: TRBD1; DNA: TGCAGCGTTTTCTCAGGACAGGGTGAAGCTTTCTTT; CDR3: CSVFSGQGEAFF
V: TRBV5-8; J: TRBJ1-4; size: NA; D: TRBD1; DNA: TGTGCCAGCAGCTTCGGGGGACAGGGTGAAAAACTGTTTTTT; CDR3: CASSFGGQGEKLFF
V: TRBV6-2/TRBV6-3; J: TRBJ2-3; size: NA; D: NA; DNA: TGTGCCAGCAGTGGCGGACTGGGAGATACGCAGTATTTT; CDR3: CASSGGLGDTQYF
V: TRBV14; J: TRBJ1-2; size: NA; D: NA; DNA: TGTGCCAGCAGCCAATCCGGTAACTATGGCTACACCTTC; CDR3: CASSQSGNYGYTF
V: TRBV2; J: TRBJ2-7; size: NA; D: NA; DNA: TGTGCCAGCAGGGTTAGCTACGAGCAGTACTTC; CDR3: CASRVSYEQYF
V: TRBV7-6; J: TRBJ2-5; size: NA; D: TRBD2; DNA: TGTGCCAGCAGCTTTTCGACTAGCGGTGGGCGAGAGACCCAGTACTTC; CDR3: CASSFSTSGGRETQYF
V: TRBV27; J: TRBJ1-6; size: NA; D: TRBD1; DNA: TGTGCCAGCAGTGGACAGGGTAATTCACCCCTCCACTTT; CDR3: CASSGQGNSPLHF
V: TRBV6-1; J: TRBJ2-6; size: few; D: NA; DNA: TGTGCCAGCAGTGATTCCCACTCTGGGGCCAACGTCCTGACTTTC; CDR3: CASSDSHSGANVLTF
V: TRBV7-9; J: TRBJ2-2; size: NA; D: TRBD2; DNA: TGTGCCAGCAGCTTAGACCTAGCGGGGAACACCGGGGAGCTGTTTTTT; CDR3: CASSLDLAGNTGELFF
V: TRBV29-1; J: TRBJ1-2; size: NA; D: TRBD1; DNA: TGCAGCGTTTTTACAGGGGAATTTAACTATGGCTACACCTTC; CDR3: CSVFTGEFNYGYTF
V: TRBV6-5; J: TRBJ1-3; size: NA; D: NA; DNA: TGTGCCAGCAGTACCCGGTTAAGCAACACCATATATTTT; CDR3: CASSTRLSNTIYF
V: TRBV19; J: TRBJ2-7; size: NA; D: TRBD1; DNA: TGTGCCAGTAGTATCCGGGACAGGGTCCACGAGCAGTACTTC; CDR3: CASSIRDRVHEQYF
V: TRBV5-1; J: TRBJ2-3; size: NA; D: TRBD2; DNA: TGCGCCAGCAGCTCCGGACTAGCGGGAGTGAGCACAGATACGCAGTATTTT; CDR3: CASSSGLAGVSTDTQYF
V: TRBV28; J: TRBJ2-7; size: NA; D: NA; DNA: TGTGCCAGCAGTTTAGGCCGGAGCCCCCCCTACGAGCAGTACTTC; CDR3: CASSLGRSPPYEQYF
V: TRBV30; J: TRBJ2-1; size: NA; D: NA; DNA: TGTGCCTGGAGTGTACTCCCACGTGAGCAGTTCTTC; CDR3: CAWSVLPREQFF
V: TRBV5-1; J: TRBJ1-6; size: NA; D: NA; DNA: TGCGCCAGCAGCTTGGGGGACGGGGGGGCACCCCTCCACTTT; CDR3: CASSLGDGGAPLHF
V: TRBV27; J: TRBJ2-1; size: NA; D: TRBD1; DNA: TGTGCCAGCAGACGACAGGGGGGATACAATGAGCAGTTCTTC; CDR3: CASRRQGGYNEQFF
V: TRBV28; J: TRBJ2-7; size: NA; D: NA; DNA: TGTGCCAGCAGCTACAGCTCCTACGAGCAGTACTTC; CDR3: CASSYSSYEQYF
V: TRBV11-2; J: TRBJ1-2; size: NA; D: TRBD1; DNA: TGTGCCAGCAGCTTAACCGGGACAGGGGGAGGCTACACCTTC; CDR3: CASSLTGTGGGYTF
V: TRBV5-1; J: TRBJ1-4; size: few; D: TRBD1; DNA: TGCGCCAGCAGCTTGGACAGGGGGCGAACTAATGAAAAACTGTTTTTT; CDR3: CASSLDRGRTNEKLFF
V: TRBV14; J: TRBJ1-4; size: NA; D: TRBD1; DNA: TGTGCCAGCAGCCTCTACAGGGGACATAATGAAAAACTGTTTTTT; CDR3: CASSLYRGHNEKLFF